The present T cell receptor (beta chain) was sequenced within a study of blood T cell repertoires in COVID-19. Study details: COVID-19 samples collected from the United States, Italy and Spain covered acute and convalescent phases. In each case, the material was cDNA or gDNA derived from T cells, B-cell-depleted T cells, or PBMCs.

The length of the CDR3 is 14 residues. Between the trimmed V and J ends, which lost 0 bases and 15 bases, there was a span of 15 bases. Germline V gene sequence: CDR1 LGHDT, CDR2 YNNKEL (reference sequence). Source study methods: It was from reference gene primer amplification that nucleated cell counts were estimated. Profiling relied on immunoSEQ multiplex PCR, and the TCRdb table lists in-frame clones only, not all of them. From that table come the V and J calls and clone size; the DNA was used to work out D and trimming. The table has about 160,000 clones, 75% to 90% seen once; the top ten hold roughly 9.2%.

Source material: peripheral blood. The receptor was isolated from a woman aged 80 or older with active or convalescent COVID-19. The gene calls are TRBV3-1 (or the pseudogene TRBV3-2) and TRBJ1-6; possibly TRBD1 for D (6 bases). As DNA, the CDR3 is TGTGCCAGCAGCCAAGACTTCGCGGGGGGACACCTCCACTTT. Its translation is CASSQDFAGGHLHF.